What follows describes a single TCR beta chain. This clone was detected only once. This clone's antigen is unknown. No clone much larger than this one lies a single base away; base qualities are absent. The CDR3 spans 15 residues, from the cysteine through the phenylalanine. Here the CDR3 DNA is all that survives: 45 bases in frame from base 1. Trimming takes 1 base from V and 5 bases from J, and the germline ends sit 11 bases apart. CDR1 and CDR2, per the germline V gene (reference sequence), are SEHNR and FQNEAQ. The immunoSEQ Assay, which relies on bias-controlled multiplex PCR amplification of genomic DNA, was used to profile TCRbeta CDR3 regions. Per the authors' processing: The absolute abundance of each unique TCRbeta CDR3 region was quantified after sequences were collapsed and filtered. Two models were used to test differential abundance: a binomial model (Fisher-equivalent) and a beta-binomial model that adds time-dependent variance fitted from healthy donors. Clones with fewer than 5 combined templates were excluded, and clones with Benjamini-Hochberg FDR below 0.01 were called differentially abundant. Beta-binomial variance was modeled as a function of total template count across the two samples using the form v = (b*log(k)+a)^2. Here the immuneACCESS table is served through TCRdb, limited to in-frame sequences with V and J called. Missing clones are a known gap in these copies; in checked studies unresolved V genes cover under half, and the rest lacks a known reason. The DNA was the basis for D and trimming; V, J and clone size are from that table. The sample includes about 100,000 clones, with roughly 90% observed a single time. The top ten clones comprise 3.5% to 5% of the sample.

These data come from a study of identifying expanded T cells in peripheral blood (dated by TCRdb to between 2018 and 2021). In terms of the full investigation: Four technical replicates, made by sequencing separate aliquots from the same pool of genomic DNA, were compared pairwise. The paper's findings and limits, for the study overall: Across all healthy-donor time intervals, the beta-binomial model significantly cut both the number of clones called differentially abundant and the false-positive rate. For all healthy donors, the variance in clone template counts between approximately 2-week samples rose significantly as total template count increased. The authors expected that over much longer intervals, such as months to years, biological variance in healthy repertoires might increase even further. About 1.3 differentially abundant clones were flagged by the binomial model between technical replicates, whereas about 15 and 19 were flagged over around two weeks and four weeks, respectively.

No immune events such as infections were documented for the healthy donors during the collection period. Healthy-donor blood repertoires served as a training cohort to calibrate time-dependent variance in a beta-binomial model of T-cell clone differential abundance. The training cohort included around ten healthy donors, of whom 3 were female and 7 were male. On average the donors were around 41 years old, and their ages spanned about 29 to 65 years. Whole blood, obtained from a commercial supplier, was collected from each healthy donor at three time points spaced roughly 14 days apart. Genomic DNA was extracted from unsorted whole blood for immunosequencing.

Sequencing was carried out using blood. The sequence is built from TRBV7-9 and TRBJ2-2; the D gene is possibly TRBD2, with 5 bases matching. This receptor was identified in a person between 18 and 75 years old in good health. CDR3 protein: CASSLGGSGTGELFF. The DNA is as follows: TGTGCCAGCAGCTTAGGTGGGAGTGGAACCGGGGAGCTGTTTTTT.